The 29 T cell receptor beta chains below all came from one sample that was sequenced in a study of T-cell reconstitution after alpha-beta-depleted transplantation in children. During its preparation, the TCRbeta library received unique molecular identifiers. In TCRdb, the PCR reads were re-called with MiXCR into one record per CDR3 protein. Found here are hundreds of thousands of distinct CDR3 sequences, about an eighth of them singletons; the top ten hold less than 6.5%. The starting material was PBMCs from the stem cell graft donor, obtained from the stem cell graft. These receptors all stem from a human donor who donated a stem cell graft to a child with combined immunodeficiency.

The V call is TRBV28, the J call TRBJ1-2; TRBD1 matches 8 bases. The CDR3 totals 14 residues. V trimming: 8 bases; J trimming: 8 bases; junction bases outside the gene matches: 13. From germline, CDR1 is MDHEN and CDR2 SYDVKM. In DNA form, the CDR3 reads TGTGCCAGCCGCCGGACAGGGCACGTGGAGGGCTACACCTTC. Translated, it gives CASRRTGHVEGYTF.

A few counts support this clonotype. J is TRBJ2-1 and V is TRBV10-3; D may be TRBD1 or TRBD2 (5 bases each). The CDR3 length is 19 residues. V was clipped by 1 base and J by 5 bases, with 24 bases between them. CDR1 ENHRY and CDR2 SYGVKD come from the germline V gene. The CDR3 DNA reads TGTGCCATCAGTGAGTGCGGTCCGGGACCCCGTTTCCATAACAATGAGCAGTTCTTC. Translation gives CAISECGPGPRFHNNEQFF.

This clonotype was detected only a few times. This chain connects TRBV7-9 to TRBJ1-5, with 12 nucleotides matching TRBD1. The CDR3 contains 17 residues. CDR1 is SEHNR, CDR2 FQNEAQ, per germline (reference sequence). With V trimmed by 1 base and J by 6 bases, 7 bases remained unmatched. The CDR3 loop reads CASSLGTGTGGFQPQHF. The CDR3 nucleotides are TGTGCCAGCAGCTTAGGAACCGGGACAGGGGGCTTTCAGCCCCAGCATTTT.

The rearrangement links TRBV15 to TRBJ2-2; 9 positions agree with TRBD1. CDR1 is LNHNV, CDR2 YYDKDF, per germline (reference sequence). The CDR3 sequence is 16 residues long. V shed 3 bases and J 3 bases; nucleotides not matched to a gene: 5. As DNA, the CDR3 is TGTGCCACCAGCAGGATGGGACAGGGACACACCGGGGAGCTGTTTTTT. This sequence encodes CATSRMGQGHTGELFF. Full variable domain (rest looked up from reference TRBV15 and TRBJ2-2): DAMVIQNPRYQVTQFGKPVTLSCSQTLNHNVMYWYQQKSSQAPKLLFHYYDKDFNNEADTPDNFQSRRPNTSFCFLDIRSPGLGDTAMYLCATSRMGQGHTGELFFGEGSRLTVL.

This clonotype turned up a few times. The rearrangement uses TRBV5-6 and TRBJ2-1; 8 bases agree with TRBD2. Looked up from germline, CDR1 is SGHDT and CDR2 is YYEEEE. J gave up 6 bases and V 2 bases, and 4 bases lay outside the gene matches. The CDR3 has 14 amino acids. CDR3: CASSFLGGANEQFF. The CDR3 nucleotides are TGTGCCAGCAGCTTTCTCGGGGGGGCCAATGAGCAGTTCTTC.

This clonotype was seen many times. The chain has TRBV7-6 and TRBJ2-7; D gene unclear. Germline lookup yields CDR1 SGHVS and CDR2 FNYEAQ. This CDR3 region has 13 residues. The V end lost 3 bases, the J end lost 4 bases, and 10 bases lay between the germline ends. The CDR3 here is CASSFAEAYEQYF. The DNA of the CDR3 is TGTGCCAGCAGCTTCGCGGAAGCGTACGAGCAGTACTTC.

This sequence joins TRBV6-4 and TRBJ1-5; D is perhaps TRBD1 (5 bases). The CDR3 sequence is 16 residues long. Trimming shortened V by 5 bases and J by 4 bases, and 18 bases separated the two germline ends. Germline V gene data show CDR1 as MRHNA and CDR2 as SNTAGT. CDR3 sequence reads: CASSSSSGGVNQPQHF. CDR3 nucleotide sequence: TGTGCCAGCAGTAGTTCCTCGGGGGGAGTGAATCAGCCCCAGCATTTT.

The CDR3 region has the DNA TGTGCCAGCAGCCAACCGGGGATCTCAGATACGCAGTATTTT. As protein: CASSQPGISDTQYF. The chain combines TRBV3-1 with TRBJ2-3, with D possibly being TRBD2 (5 bases). The CDR3 has 14 amino acids. The V end was cut by 2 bases, the J end by 4 bases, with 10 bases between. Germline loops: CDR1 LGHDT, CDR2 YNNKEL (reference sequence).

The sample holds a few counts of this clonotype. The chain joins TRBV6-1 to TRBJ2-2; 8 positions match TRBD2. The CDR3 is 17 amino acids. Germline loops: CDR1 MNHNS, CDR2 SASEGT. J lost 8 bases, V lost 6 bases, and 17 bases had no gene match. This chain's CDR3 is CASSRTAPGGAPGELFF. DNA for the CDR3: TGTGCCAGCAGCCGAACCGCCCCCGGGGGGGCGCCTGGGGAGCTGTTTTTT.

This clonotype was seen many times. A much larger clone differs by one base, so this may be a read error. The rearrangement joins TRBV7-6 to TRBJ1-1; D is undetermined. This CDR3 is 15 amino acids long. The V gene lost 2 bases and the J gene lost 0 bases, with 10 bases spanning the gap. Germline V CDR1 and CDR2: SGHVS, FNYEAQ. The CDR3 nucleotides read TGTGCCAGCAGCTTACCCGCCGGGATGAACACTGAAGCTTTCTTT. Translating gives CASSLPAGMNTEAFF.

This clonotype was detected ten times or more. The chain employs TRBV14 and TRBJ2-7; D might be TRBD1 (5 bases). This CDR3 spans 14 amino acids. Germline values: CDR1 SGHDN, CDR2 FVKESK. Trimming cost V 2 bases and J 2 bases, with 10 bases left between them. CDR3 DNA: TGTGCCAGCAGCCAACTGAACAGGCCCTACGAGCAGTACTTC. It yields the protein CASSQLNRPYEQYF.

This clonotype occurred many times. V usage is TRBV2 and J usage is TRBJ2-7; D might be TRBD2 (6 bases). The CDR3 totals 13 residues. Trimming pared 4 bases from V and 4 bases from J, leaving 11 bases between. Germline-derived CDR1 and CDR2 are SNHLY and FYNNEI. The CDR3 here is CASSGLANYEQYF. Written as DNA, the CDR3 is TGTGCCAGCAGTGGGCTAGCGAATTACGAGCAGTACTTC.

This clonotype was observed at least ten times. The chain is built from TRBV6-5 and TRBJ2-7, with D perhaps matching TRBD1 (5 bases). Germline V lookup: CDR1 MNHEY, CDR2 SVGAGI. The CDR3 is 15 amino acids. V was shortened by 3 bases and J by 2 bases, with 14 bases between the two germline ends. CDR3 DNA sequence: TGTGCCAGCAGTTATTCCTTTGACAGTACCTACGAGCAGTACTTC. It specifies CASSYSFDSTYEQYF.

This chain connects TRBV4-3 to TRBJ2-5; 14 positions match TRBD2. Per the germline V gene, CDR1 is LGHNA and CDR2 is YSLEER. The V segment lost 0 bases and the J segment 4 bases; nucleotides outside the gene matches: 4. CDR3 size: 17 residues. The CDR3 DNA reads TGCGCCAGCAGCCAAGATCGACTAGCGGGGGGGCCAGAGACCCAGTACTTC. Translating gives CASSQDRLAGGPETQYF.

The chain couples TRBV15 to TRBJ2-7; TRBD2 is a possible D gene (5 bases). This CDR3 region has 13 residues. CDR1 and CDR2 from the germline V gene are LNHNV and YYDKDF (reference sequence). V shed 4 bases and J shed 5 bases, with 12 bases lying between them. CDR3 sequence: CATSTPRGNEQYF. The DNA of the CDR3 is TGTGCCACCAGCACCCCGCGAGGGAACGAGCAGTACTTC.

The rearrangement links TRBV11-2 to TRBJ2-3, with D perhaps TRBD1 or TRBD2 (5 bases each). Germline V gives CDR1 SGHAT, CDR2 FQNNGV. The germline V and J ends were trimmed by 5 bases and 3 bases, with 30 bases remaining between them. This CDR3 spans 20 amino acids. The CDR3 sequence is CASSLTWGILLTGGTDTQYF. CDR3 DNA sequence: TGTGCCAGCAGCCTCACATGGGGGATCCTTTTAACGGGTGGTACAGATACGCAGTATTTT.

This clonotype was counted only a few times. The chain recombines TRBV29-1 with TRBJ2-3; either TRBD1 or TRBD2 may fit D (5 bases each). Germline V lookup: CDR1 SQVTM, CDR2 ANQGSEA. Trimming removed 3 bases from V and 0 bases from J, with 16 bases in between. This CDR3 region has 16 residues. The CDR3 DNA sequence: TGCAGCGTTGAGGGCCCGGGACGGGTTAGCACAGATACGCAGTATTTT. Amino acid sequence: CSVEGPGRVSTDTQYF.

This clonotype has a count of ten or more. This chain links TRBV29-1 with TRBJ2-5, with TRBD1 identical over 7 bases. Germline CDR1 SQVTM, CDR2 ANQGSEA. V shed 6 bases and J 1 base; nucleotides not matched to a gene: 5. The CDR3 sequence is 13 residues long. The CDR3: CSVTGVSQETQYF. The CDR3 DNA follows: TGCAGCGTAACAGGGGTGAGCCAAGAGACCCAGTACTTC.

This clonotype came up many times. V is TRBV7-2 and J is TRBJ2-7; tentative D call: TRBD2 (5 bases). The CDR3 contains 14 residues. With 1 base removed from V and 1 base from J, the gap between germline ends came to 8 bases. Germline V gene data show CDR1 as SGHTA and CDR2 as FQGNSA. CDR3: CASSLDGMSYEQYF. The CDR3 DNA sequence: TGTGCCAGCAGCTTAGACGGGATGTCCTACGAGCAGTACTTC.

This clonotype was seen once. The J gene is TRBJ2-7, the V gene TRBV27, with TRBD1 as a possible D gene (5 bases). The length of the CDR3 is 15 residues. The germline V gene encodes CDR1 MNHEY and CDR2 SMNVEV (reference sequence). The ends were cut back, 0 bases at V and 0 bases at J, with 9 bases in the middle. The CDR3 protein is CASSLSWTNSYEQYF. Written as DNA, the CDR3 is TGTGCCAGCAGTTTATCGTGGACAAACTCCTACGAGCAGTACTTC.

This clonotype was seen more than once but under ten times. The rearrangement joins TRBV12-3 or TRBV12-4 to TRBJ2-5; D is ambiguous. Between the trimmed V and J ends, which lost 7 bases and 5 bases, there was a span of 17 bases. This CDR3 spans 14 amino acids. CDR3 sequence reads: CASTKPTDSETQYF. The CDR3 nucleotides are TGTGCCAGCACAAAGCCGACGGATTCGGAGACCCAGTACTTC.

This clonotype was counted ten times or more. The chain carries TRBV29-1 and TRBJ2-5; the D gene is possibly TRBD1 (6 bases). The V gene lost 0 bases and the J gene lost 0 bases, with 11 bases spanning the gap. The length of the CDR3 is 15 residues. Germline lookup yields CDR1 SQVTM and CDR2 ANQGSEA. DNA of the CDR3: TGCAGCGTTGAAGATCCAACAGGGTACCAAGAGACCCAGTACTTC. It encodes CSVEDPTGYQETQYF.

This clonotype was counted a few times. The chain combines TRBV12-3 or TRBV12-4 with TRBJ2-6, with D perhaps matching TRBD1 (6 bases). This CDR3 comprises 17 residues. V lost 3 bases and J 0 bases, leaving 12 bases between the germline ends. In DNA, the CDR3 is TGTGCCAGCAGTTTTGGACAGTTCTTCTCTGGGGCCAACGTCCTGACTTTC. Translating it yields CASSFGQFFSGANVLTF.

This clonotype was recorded many times. The chain links TRBV12-3 or TRBV12-4 to TRBJ2-7; D remains unclear. This CDR3 is 11 amino acids long. V was cut by 0 bases and J by 6 bases, with 3 bases left in between. DNA for the CDR3: TGTGCCAGCAGTTTAGCGCTCGAGCAGTACTTC. As protein: CASSLALEQYF.

The rearrangement joins TRBV7-9 to TRBJ2-7; TRBD1 agrees at 8 bases. Germline lookup yields CDR1 SEHNR and CDR2 FQNEAQ (reference sequence). This CDR3 spans 14 amino acids. V was clipped by 3 bases and J by 5 bases; unmatched bases: 6. In DNA, the CDR3 is TGTGCCAGCAGCTTCGCAGGGGGCTGGGACGAGCAGTACTTC. Translated: CASSFAGGWDEQYF.

This clonotype was observed at least ten times. The chain couples TRBV27 to TRBJ2-1; the D gene is possibly TRBD1 (6 bases). Germline V lookup: CDR1 MNHEY, CDR2 SMNVEV (reference sequence). Between the trimmed V and J ends, which lost 7 bases and 9 bases, there was a span of 19 bases. CDR3 length: 14 amino acids. In DNA, the CDR3 is TGTGCCAGCACCATAACGAGAGGGGGTGGTGAGCAGTTCTTC. This sequence encodes CASTITRGGGEQFF.

This clonotype was counted between two and nine times. The chain employs TRBV5-1 and TRBJ2-1; 10 bases map to TRBD2. The germline V gene has CDR1 SGHRS and CDR2 YFSETQ. Unmatched junction bases numbered 5, after V lost 5 bases and J lost 0 bases. The CDR3 runs 16 residues. The CDR3 bases are TGCGCCAGCAGGGCTACTAGCGGGGACTCCTACAATGAGCAGTTCTTC. As protein: CASRATSGDSYNEQFF.

A note on this clonotype: A read error is possible here, since a much larger clone lies one base away. CDR3 sequence: CASSQVRSYEQYF. CDR3 bases: TGTGCCAGCAGCCAAGTAAGGAGCTACGAGCAGTACTTC. This chain links TRBV3-1 with TRBJ2-7; unclear D gene. The germline CDR1 and CDR2 sequences are LGHDT and YNNKEL (reference sequence). This CDR3 comprises 13 residues. Between the trimmed V and J ends, which lost 1 base and 3 bases, there was a span of 7 bases.

This clonotype was seen many times. The V gene is TRBV12-3 or TRBV12-4, the J gene TRBJ1-6, with D possibly TRBD1 on 6 matching bases. The V end lost 2 bases, the J end lost 10 bases, and 12 bases lay between the germline ends. This CDR3 region has 14 residues. The CDR3 bases are TGTGCCAGCAGTTTATCGTTCAGGGGATCACCCCTCCACTTT. Its translation: CASSLSFRGSPLHF.